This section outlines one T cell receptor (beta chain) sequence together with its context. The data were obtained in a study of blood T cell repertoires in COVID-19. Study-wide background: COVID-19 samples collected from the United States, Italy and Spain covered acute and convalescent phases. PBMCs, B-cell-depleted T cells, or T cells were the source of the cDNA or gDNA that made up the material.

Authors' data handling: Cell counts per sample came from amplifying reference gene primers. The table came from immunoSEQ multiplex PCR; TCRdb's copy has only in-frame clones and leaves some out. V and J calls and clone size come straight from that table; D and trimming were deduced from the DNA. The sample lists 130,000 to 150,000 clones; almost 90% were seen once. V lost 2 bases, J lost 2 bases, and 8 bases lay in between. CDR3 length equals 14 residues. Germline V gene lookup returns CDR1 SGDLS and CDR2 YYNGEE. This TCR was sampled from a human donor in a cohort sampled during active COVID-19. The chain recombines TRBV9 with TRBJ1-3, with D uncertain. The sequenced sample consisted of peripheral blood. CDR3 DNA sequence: TGTGCCAGCAGCGTCTCGTCGGCTGGAAACACCATATATTTT. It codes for CASSVSSAGNTIYF. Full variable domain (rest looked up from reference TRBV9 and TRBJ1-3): DSGVTQTPKHLITATGQRVTLRCSPRSGDLSVYWYQQSLDQGLQFLIQYYNGEERAKGNILERFSAQQFPDLHSELNLSSLELGDSALYFCASSVSSAGNTIYFGEGSWLTVV.